The following is a TCR beta chain sequence with its context. Sequencing used immunoSEQ multiplex PCR; TCRdb keeps in-frame clones, though not all of them. Of some 150,000 clones in the sample, just under 95% are singletons; the top ten hold 5.7%. CDR1 and CDR2 (germline): KGHSH, LQKENI. CDR3 length: 14 amino acids. V gave up 6 bases and J gave up 7 bases; unmatched junction bases: 8. The sample comes from a study of control samples from healthy donors and cancer patients. The source of this sequence is a man in his forties in good health. The sample was blood. V gene TRBV18 combines with J gene TRBJ1-2, with TRBD1 matching 10 bases. This CDR3 reads CASSRGTGEVGYTF. CDR3 DNA: TGTGCCAGCTCTCGCGGGACAGGGGAAGTTGGCTACACCTTC.